Presented here are 3 T cell receptor beta chains from one specimen sequenced in a study of cytomegalovirus exposure and HLA in healthy donors. Using immunoSEQ multiplex PCR, the repertoire was profiled, and TCRdb retains in-frame clones only, with some absent. The sample holds 250,000 or so clones, 90% seen once. The material sequenced was PBMCs. The receptors here all came from a young woman in good health and CMV-seronegative.

This chain uses TRBV5-3 with TRBJ2-1, with D possibly TRBD1 on 5 matching bases. TRBV5-3 qualifies as an ORF whose function is uncertain. CDR3 length: 15 amino acids. The V end lost 0 bases, the J end lost 3 bases, and 10 bases lay between the germline ends. The CDR3 sequence is CARSLGQNVYNEQFF. In DNA form, the CDR3 reads TGTGCCAGAAGCTTGGGACAGAACGTCTACAATGAGCAGTTCTTC.

This chain joins TRBV9 and TRBJ2-3; D is possibly TRBD1 (7 bases). Trimming took 4 bases from V and 3 from J, leaving 18 bases between them. The CDR3 has 16 residues. Germline V gene lookup returns CDR1 SGDLS and CDR2 YYNGEE. Here the CDR3 reads CASSPFAGGPTDTQYF. Here the CDR3 DNA reads TGTGCCAGCAGCCCCTTCGCAGGGGGGCCTACAGATACGCAGTATTTT.

The chain has TRBV7-9 and TRBJ2-5; D remains ambiguous. Germline assignment: CDR1 SEHNR and CDR2 FQNEAQ (reference sequence). CDR3 length: 13 amino acids. The ends were cut back, 1 base at V and 1 base at J, with 4 bases in the middle. As DNA, the CDR3 is TGTGCCAGCAGCTTAGGCAGCCAAGAGACCCAGTACTTC. Its translation: CASSLGSQETQYF.